Each of the 4 T cell receptor beta chains below was sequenced from the same sample in a study of early T cells in non-severe SARS-CoV-2 infection. TCRdb redid the calling of the 5' RACE reads with MiXCR, one entry per CDR3 protein. The table lists around 63,000 distinct CDR3 sequences, approximately 5.9% of them singletons. The starting material was whole blood, obtained at baseline. The receptors were sampled from an adult who was a healthcare worker with PCR-confirmed SARS-CoV-2 infection or an uninfected control (not recorded which).

This clonotype has at least ten counts. The chain is built from TRBV18 and TRBJ1-2; D gene uncertain. The ends were cut back, 5 bases at V and 2 bases at J, with 9 bases in the middle. CDR1 KGHSH and CDR2 LQKENI come from the germline V gene. CDR3 size: 13 residues. This CDR3 is CASSSRENYGYTF. The DNA of the CDR3 is TGTGCCAGCTCATCCCGGGAAAACTATGGCTACACCTTC.

The V and J genes are TRBV7-2 and TRBJ2-1; D not resolved. The CDR3 contains 16 residues. In germline, CDR1 is SGHTA, CDR2 FQGNSA. Trimming removed 4 bases from V and 7 bases from J, with 20 bases in between. The DNA for the CDR3 is TGTGCCAGCAGCTCACTTTACGTCCCTGGGAAGAATGAGCAGTTCTTC. Its protein is CASSSLYVPGKNEQFF.

This clonotype was observed many times. This rearrangement joins TRBV19 to TRBJ1-3; a weak D match, TRBD1 (6 bases). This CDR3 is built from 15 residues. V gave up 8 bases and J gave up 5 bases, with 19 bases separating them. Germline V gene data show CDR1 as LNHDA and CDR2 as SQIVND (reference sequence). The CDR3 nucleotides are TGTGCCAGTGACCCTGGACCGGGACACCGAAACACCATATATTTT. Encoded protein: CASDPGPGHRNTIYF.

This sequence joins TRBV15 and TRBJ2-6; possibly TRBD2 for D (5 bases). V was cut by 5 bases and J by 3 bases, with 11 bases left in between. The germline gives CDR1 LNHNV, CDR2 YYDKDF (reference sequence). This CDR3 spans 15 amino acids. CDR3 amino acids: CATSPRVFGANVLTF. CDR3 DNA: TGTGCCACCAGCCCGAGGGTCTTTGGGGCCAACGTCCTGACTTTC.